These T cell receptor beta chains were read from a single sample in a study of T cell changes during pregnancy in multiple sclerosis. The assay was immunoSEQ multiplex PCR, and TCRdb's table has in-frame clones only and misses some. Of approximately 97,000 clones listed, 91% were seen once; the top ten hold about 1.7%. The sequenced sample was peripheral blood, obtained after pregnancy. Source of these receptors: a female donor in good health, enrolled as a control in a pregnancy study. CDR3s include the opening cysteine and the closing phenylalanine or tryptophan. The order of the fields is J gene, V gene, CDR3 length, CDR3 protein.

TRBJ1-2	TRBV2	15	CASRTRGASNYGYTF
TRBJ2-1	TRBV18	14	CASSRGESYNEQFF
TRBJ2-1	TRBV9	15	CASSVALAGAGEQFF
NA	TRBV9	15	CASSVGVAGAREQYF
TRBJ2-1	TRBV9	17	CASSAGIIGGASNEQFF
TRBJ2-7	TRBV27	14	CASSLSNRLYEQYF
TRBJ2-1	TRBV10-3	12	CAISGTGNEQFF
TRBJ2-7	TRBV7-9	19	CASSSSPDRAPASGYEQYF
TRBJ1-3	TRBV29-1	13	CSVLRGSGNTIYF
TRBJ1-5	TRBV7-8	15	CASSPPNGLGQPQHF
TRBJ2-7	TRBV6-5	14	CASSLGQGGYEQYF
TRBJ2-1	TRBV18	15	CASSPAGLAGNEQFF
TRBJ2-3	TRBV4-3	16	CASSQDQGRVTDTQYF
TRBJ2-7	TRBV5-1	15	CASSLGDRVTYEQYF
TRBJ2-7	TRBV9	16	CASSPGVTGSSYEQYF
TRBJ1-6	TRBV15	15	CATSRDRGHYSPLHF
TRBJ2-7	TRBV5-6	15	CASSFRDTSSYEQYF
TRBJ2-6	TRBV18	19	CASSESSGSTNSGANVLTF
TRBJ2-7	TRBV5-5	14	CASSLVDRGYEQYF
TRBJ1-2	TRBV2	13	CASSLGQVYGYTF
TRBJ1-1	TRBV7-2	14	CASSIGRGTTEAFF
TRBJ2-7	TRBV18	16	CASSQNPGTGSGEQYF